Each of the 9 T cell receptor beta chains below was sequenced from the same sample in a study of CDR3 diversity in severe acne. TCRdb analysed the PCR reads with MiXCR anew, one entry per CDR3 protein. In the table there are about 85,000 distinct CDR3 sequences, roughly half of which are singletons. The sample was blood. These receptors were taken from a male donor in good health, serving as a control.

This clonotype turned up a few times. J is TRBJ2-3 and V is TRBV2; D call uncertain. Trimming cost V 10 bases and J 3 bases, with 5 bases left between them. Germline CDR1 is SNHLY and CDR2 is FYNNEI. CDR3 size: 10 residues. The chain's CDR3 is CATGTDTQYF. In DNA, the CDR3 is TGTGCCACCGGGACAGATACGCAGTATTTT. The full variable domain, rest sourced from reference TRBV2 and TRBJ2-3, is EPEVTQTPSHQVTQMGQEVILRCVPISNHLYFYWYRQILGQKVEFLVSFYNNEISEKSEIFDDQFSVERPDGSNFTLKIRSTKLEDSAMYFCATGTDTQYFGPGTRLTVL.

This clonotype appeared many times. This chain uses TRBV7-3 with TRBJ2-7, with TRBD2 as a possible D gene (6 bases). CDR1 is SGHTA and CDR2 is FQGTGA in the germline V gene. The CDR3 loop spans 14 amino acids. Trimming removed 2 bases from V and 0 bases from J, with 8 bases in between. The DNA for the CDR3 is TGTGCCAGCAGCTTAGCGGGGAGCTCCTACGAGCAGTACTTC. It translates to CASSLAGSSYEQYF.

V is TRBV7-6 and J is TRBJ2-3; 7 bases map to TRBD2. Trimming removed 5 bases from V and 2 bases from J; junction bases left unmatched: 10. The CDR3 runs 16 residues. Looked up from germline, CDR1 is SGHVS and CDR2 is FNYEAQ. This CDR3 reads CASSRLAAIHTDTQYF. In DNA form, the CDR3 reads TGTGCCAGCAGCCGACTAGCAGCGATTCACACAGATACGCAGTATTTT. The full variable domain, in which reference TRBV7-6 and TRBJ2-3 provide the parts outside the CDR3, is GAGVSQSPRYKVTKRGQDVALRCDPISGHVSLYWYRQALGQGPEFLTYFNYEAQQDKSGLPNDRFSAERPEGSISTLTIQRTEQRDSAMYRCASSRLAAIHTDTQYFGPGTRLTVL.

This clonotype was seen only a few times. This chain joins TRBV7-6 and TRBJ2-5, with 7 bases fitting TRBD2. Germline V gives CDR1 SGHVS, CDR2 FNYEAQ. V dropped 5 bases and J dropped 1; count of bases not matched to a gene: 7. The CDR3 loop spans 15 amino acids. CDR3: CASSPTTGGQETQYF. The CDR3 bases are TGTGCCAGCAGCCCAACAACGGGGGGCCAAGAGACCCAGTACTTC.

This clonotype has more than one count but fewer than ten. The chain joins TRBV4-1 to TRBJ1-6, with 10 bases aligning to TRBD1. With 1 base clipped from V and 10 bases from J, the junction kept 13 bases outside the gene matches. Germline V gene sequence: CDR1 MGHRA, CDR2 YSYEKL. The CDR3 extends over 18 amino acids. The DNA of the CDR3 is TGCGCCAGCAGCCAAGTCGGAGGGGACAGGGGCGAAAAATCACCCCTCCACTTT. Amino acids: CASSQVGGDRGEKSPLHF.

This clonotype has only one observation. The rearrangement joins TRBV6-4 to TRBJ2-1, with 8 positions matching TRBD2. This CDR3 contains 14 residues. With 2 bases clipped from V and 5 bases from J, the junction kept 2 bases outside the gene matches. Germline V gene data show CDR1 as MRHNA and CDR2 as SNTAGT. CDR3 DNA: TGTGCCAGCAGTGACGCGGGGGGAAACAATGAGCAGTTCTTC. This encodes CASSDAGGNNEQFF.

Ten or more counts support this clonotype. The chain uses TRBV10-2 and TRBJ1-2, with D hard to call. The germline V gene has CDR1 WSHSY and CDR2 SAAADI. CDR3 length: 11 amino acids. V was cut by 6 bases and J by 4 bases, with 6 bases left in between. In DNA form, the CDR3 reads TGCGCCAGCAGCAGCTTCTATGGCTACACCTTC. Its protein is CASSSFYGYTF.

The chain carries TRBV2 and TRBJ1-4, with 9 bases that match TRBD1. The trim removed 3 bases at V and 6 bases at J, leaving 8 bases unmatched. The CDR3 covers 16 residues. Germline V lookup: CDR1 SNHLY, CDR2 FYNNEI. CDR3 bases: TGTGCCAGCAGTGACGGACAGGGGCGAAGCTATGAAAAACTGTTTTTT. Amino acid sequence: CASSDGQGRSYEKLFF.

This clonotype was seen a few times. Germline is not matched at one junction end, which may reflect a read error. CDR3 DNA: TGCGCCAGCAGCCCCCCGACAGGGAACCCCTACGAGCAGTATTTC. Amino acid sequence: CASSPPTGNPYEQYF. V gene TRBV4-1 combines with J gene TRBJ2-7, with 7 bases fitting TRBD1. CDR3 length: 15 residues. Germline-derived CDR1 and CDR2 are MGHRA and YSYEKL.